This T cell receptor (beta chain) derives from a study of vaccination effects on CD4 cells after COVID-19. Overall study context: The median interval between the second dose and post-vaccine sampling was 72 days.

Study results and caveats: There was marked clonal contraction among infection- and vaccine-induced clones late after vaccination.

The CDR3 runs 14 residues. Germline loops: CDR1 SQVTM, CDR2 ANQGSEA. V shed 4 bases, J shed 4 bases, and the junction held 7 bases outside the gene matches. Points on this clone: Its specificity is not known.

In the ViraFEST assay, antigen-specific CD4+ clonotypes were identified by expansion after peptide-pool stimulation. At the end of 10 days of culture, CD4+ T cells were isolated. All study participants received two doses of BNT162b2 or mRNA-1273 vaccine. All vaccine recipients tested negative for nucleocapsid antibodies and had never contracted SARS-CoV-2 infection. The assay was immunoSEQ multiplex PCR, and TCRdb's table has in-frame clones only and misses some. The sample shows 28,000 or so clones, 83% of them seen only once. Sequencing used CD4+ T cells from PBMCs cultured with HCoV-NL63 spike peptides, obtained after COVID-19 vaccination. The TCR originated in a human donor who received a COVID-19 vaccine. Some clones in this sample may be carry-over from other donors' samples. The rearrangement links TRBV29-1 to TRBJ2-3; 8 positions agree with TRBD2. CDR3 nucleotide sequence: TGCAGCGTTGGGGTTAGCGGGGTCGCAGATACGCAGTATTTT. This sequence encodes CSVGVSGVADTQYF.